The 11 T cell receptor beta chains below were found in one sample sequenced in a study of blood T cells in healthy people across ages. Alongside a J-beta primer mix, a sample-barcoded 5' primer served in a second PCR lasting roughly 6 to 11 cycles. MiXCR, applied by TCRdb to the 5' RACE reads, yields one record per CDR3 protein. The table records approximately 1.5 million distinct CDR3 sequences, about 45% of them present only once. What was sequenced was blood. The receptors originated from a young woman in good health.

J is TRBJ1-4 and V is TRBV11-2, with D tentatively TRBD1 (6 bases). V lost 5 bases, J lost 6 bases, and 19 bases lay in between. CDR3 length: 16 residues. Germline CDR1 is SGHAT and CDR2 is FQNNGV. CDR3 coding DNA: TGTGCCAGCAGCGTAGGACAGCCCCCAATTCATGAAAAACTGTTTTTT. Translation: CASSVGQPPIHEKLFF.

This clonotype showed up many times. The chain has TRBV2 and TRBJ2-5; possible D gene TRBD1, 5 bases. V lost 7 bases and J 3 bases, leaving 6 bases between the germline ends. The CDR3 covers 11 residues. Germline V gives CDR1 SNHLY, CDR2 FYNNEI. The CDR3 is CASTREETQYF. The CDR3 region has the DNA TGTGCCAGCACCAGGGAAGAGACCCAGTACTTC.

This clonotype showed up many times. This chain joins TRBV29-1 and TRBJ2-1; D gene unclear. V was pared by 3 bases and J by 10 bases, with 7 bases between. CDR3 length: 10 amino acids. Germline CDR1 is SQVTM and CDR2 is ANQGSEA. This chain's CDR3 is CSVDLVEQFF. CDR3 nucleotide sequence: TGCAGCGTTGATCTGGTGGAGCAGTTCTTC.

The chain links TRBV20-1 to TRBJ2-3; tentatively, D is TRBD2 (7 bases). Trimming removed 6 bases at V and 6 bases at J, with 22 bases between. The CDR3 is made up of 15 amino acids. Germline loops: CDR1 DFQATT, CDR2 SNEGSKA (reference sequence). The CDR3 loop reads CSATVGGGRPDTQYF. CDR3 bases: TGCAGTGCAACCGTCGGCGGGGGCCGGCCGGATACGCAGTATTTT.

This clonotype was recorded once. V and J are TRBV6-6 and TRBJ1-6; D is unclear. The CDR3 has 16 amino acids. Per the germline V gene, CDR1 is MNHNY and CDR2 is SVGAGI (reference sequence). The ends were cut back, 5 bases at V and 2 bases at J, with 13 bases in the middle. CDR3 sequence: CASSATKGTYNSPLHF. The CDR3 coding sequence is TGTGCCAGCAGTGCGACGAAGGGTACCTATAATTCACCCCTCCACTTT.

The V and J genes are TRBV7-2 and TRBJ1-6; D unclear. Germline values: CDR1 SGHTA, CDR2 FQGNSA. With 5 bases removed from V and 13 bases from J, the gap between germline ends came to 15 bases. The CDR3 sequence is 13 residues long. The CDR3 spells CASSPMRGSPLHF. The CDR3, as DNA: TGTGCCAGCAGCCCGATGCGGGGTTCCCCCCTCCACTTT.

This clonotype was observed a few times. V is TRBV7-6 and J is TRBJ2-5; D may be TRBD2 (6 bases). CDR1 and CDR2 (germline): SGHVS, FNYEAQ. The length of the CDR3 is 15 residues. V was trimmed by 3 bases and J by 1 base, leaving 12 bases between them. The DNA for the CDR3 is TGTGCCAGCAGCTTCTTGGGACTTGTCCAAGAGACCCAGTACTTC. This codes for CASSFLGLVQETQYF.

This clonotype was seen a few times. V is TRBV25-1 and J is TRBJ1-2; 7 nucleotides agree with TRBD1. The CDR3 has 14 amino acids. The V segment lost 6 bases and the J segment 5 bases; nucleotides outside the gene matches: 9. The germline CDR1 and CDR2 sequences are MGHDK and SYGVNS. This CDR3 reads CASSQGGKTYGYTF. DNA for the CDR3: TGTGCCAGCAGCCAGGGGGGGAAGACTTATGGCTACACCTTC.

This clonotype showed up just a few times. The rearrangement links TRBV20-1 to TRBJ2-3; 7 bases map to TRBD1. Germline V gene data show CDR1 as DFQATT and CDR2 as SNEGSKA (reference sequence). V dropped 6 bases and J dropped 2; count of bases not matched to a gene: 8. The CDR3 covers 14 residues. This CDR3 is CSARPGQVTDTQYF. The DNA of the CDR3 is TGCAGTGCACGACCCGGACAGGTCACAGATACGCAGTATTTT.

The V and J genes are TRBV10-3 and TRBJ2-3; D is possibly TRBD2 (5 bases). The CDR3 runs 13 residues. V was trimmed by 8 bases and J by 0 bases, leaving 9 bases between them. Germline V gives CDR1 ENHRY, CDR2 SYGVKD. CDR3 in amino acids: CAISSLSTDTQYF. The DNA of the CDR3 is TGTGCCATCTCTAGCTTAAGCACAGATACGCAGTATTTT.

The chain recombines TRBV20-1 with TRBJ1-5, with D possibly matching TRBD1 (5 bases). V gave up 6 bases and J gave up 3 bases, with 18 bases separating them. Germline assignment: CDR1 DFQATT and CDR2 SNEGSKA (reference sequence). The CDR3 length is 15 residues. The CDR3 spells CSASPGARANQPQHF. The CDR3 nucleotides read TGCAGTGCGAGCCCCGGGGCGCGGGCCAATCAGCCCCAGCATTTT.